The 9 T cell receptor beta chains below come from one sample, sequenced in a study of beta chain features in type 1 diabetes. Study findings and constraints: People with Type 1 diabetes carried modestly yet significantly shorter TCRB CDR3s in all four CD4+ subsets.

All of the isolated RNA was reverse transcribed, so expressed TCRB transcripts were sequenced. Data came from immunoSEQ multiplex PCR; TCRdb stores just in-frame clones and leaves some out. The sample contains about 700,000 clones, about an eighth of which appear only once. No antigen is known for these receptors. The sequencing sample was made of naive CD4+ T cells from blood. These receptors were collected from a man aged 18 to 29 with type 1 diabetes.

The chain links TRBV4-2 to TRBJ2-2; TRBD1 agrees at 7 bases. With 6 bases clipped from V and 2 bases from J, the junction kept 6 bases outside the gene matches. The CDR3 is 15 amino acids. CDR1 is LGHNA, CDR2 YNFKEQ, per germline. The CDR3 here is CASRGEGANTGELFF. CDR3 DNA: TGTGCCAGCAGAGGTGAGGGGGCTAACACCGGGGAGCTGTTTTTT.

This clone was found a few times. This CDR3 is CASSLDRSYNSPLHF. The DNA of the CDR3 is TGTGCCAGCTCACTCGATCGCTCCTATAATTCACCCCTCCACTTT. V and J are TRBV18 and TRBJ1-6; D is unclear. CDR1 and CDR2 from the germline V gene are KGHSH and LQKENI. The germline V and J ends were trimmed by 4 bases and 0 bases, with 7 bases remaining between them. This CDR3 comprises 15 residues.

The chain uses TRBV29-1 and TRBJ1-3; D remains unclear. The CDR3 totals 13 residues. CDR1 is SQVTM, CDR2 ANQGSEA, per germline. V was shortened by 6 bases and J by 1 base, with 10 bases between the two germline ends. The CDR3 reads CSVAETSGNTIYF. The CDR3 nucleotides are TGCAGCGTGGCCGAGACTTCTGGAAACACCATATATTTT. The full variable domain, its missing parts supplied by reference TRBV29-1 and TRBJ1-3, is SAVISQKPSRDICQRGTSLTIQCQVDSQVTMMFWYRQQPGQSLTLIATANQGSEATYESGFVIDKFPISRPNLTFSTLTVSNMSPEDSSIYLCSVAETSGNTIYFGEGSWLTVV.

V and J are TRBV14 and TRBJ1-1; D ambiguous. CDR1 is SGHDN and CDR2 is FVKESK in the germline V gene. This CDR3 has 12 residues. V lost 8 bases, J lost 3 bases, and 10 bases lay in between. The chain's CDR3 is CASPTPDTEAFF. As DNA, the CDR3 is TGTGCCAGCCCAACGCCGGACACTGAAGCTTTCTTT.

The gene calls are TRBV11-1 and TRBJ1-1; no definite D call. CDR3 size: 12 residues. The germline V gene encodes CDR1 SGHAT and CDR2 FQDESV (reference sequence). V was cut by 2 bases and J by 10 bases, with 11 bases left in between. The CDR3 protein is CASSLPLAAAFF. For the CDR3, the DNA is TGTGCCAGCAGCTTACCTCTGGCCGCAGCTTTCTTT.

The chain couples TRBV6-1 to TRBJ2-5; D unresolved. The V gene's germline CDR1 is MNHNS and CDR2 SASEGT. V lost 5 bases, J lost 3 bases, and 7 bases lay in between. This CDR3 region has 12 residues. The CDR3 protein is CASSFGEETQYF. In DNA, the CDR3 is TGTGCCAGCAGTTTCGGCGAAGAGACCCAGTACTTC.

This clone was recorded a few times. The CDR3 reads CASRSLLGQGEIGISPLHF. Here the CDR3 DNA reads TGTGCCAGCAGATCGCTTTTGGGGCAGGGCGAGATTGGGATCTCACCCCTCCACTTT. V and J are TRBV13 and TRBJ1-6, with a tentative D call TRBD1 (5 bases). The V gene lost 6 bases and the J gene lost 10 bases, with 31 bases spanning the gap. This CDR3 has 19 amino acids. Germline V gives CDR1 PRHDT, CDR2 FYEKMQ (reference sequence).

This clone turned up a few times. V usage is TRBV2 and J usage is TRBJ2-2; D is unresolved. CDR1 and CDR2 from the germline V gene are SNHLY and FYNNEI. This CDR3 is 15 amino acids long. Trimming took 1 base from V and 5 from J, leaving 11 bases between them. The CDR3 reads CASSEVARTTGELFF. DNA of the CDR3: TGTGCCAGCAGTGAAGTGGCACGGACGACCGGGGAGCTGTTTTTT.

This clone showed up just a few times. The CDR3, as DNA: TGCAGCCAAAGGTTTGGGGAGACCCAGTACTTC. This encodes CSQRFGETQYF. V gene TRBV29-1 combines with J gene TRBJ2-5; D not resolved. CDR3 size: 11 residues. The ends were cut back, 8 bases at V and 5 bases at J, with 12 bases in the middle. The V gene's germline CDR1 is SQVTM and CDR2 ANQGSEA.